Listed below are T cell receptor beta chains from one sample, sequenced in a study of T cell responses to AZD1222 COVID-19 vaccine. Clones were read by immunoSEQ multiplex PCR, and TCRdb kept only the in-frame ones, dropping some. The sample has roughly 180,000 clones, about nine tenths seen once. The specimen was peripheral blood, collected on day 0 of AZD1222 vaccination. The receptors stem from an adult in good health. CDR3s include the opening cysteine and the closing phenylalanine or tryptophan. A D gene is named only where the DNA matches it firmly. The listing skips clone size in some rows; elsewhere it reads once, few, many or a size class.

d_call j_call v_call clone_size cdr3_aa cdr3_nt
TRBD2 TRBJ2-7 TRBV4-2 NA CASSRLAGGRDEQYF TGTGCCAGCAGCAGACTAGCGGGAGGGCGGGACGAGCAGTACTTC
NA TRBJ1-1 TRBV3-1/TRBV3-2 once CASSQVDEAFF TGTGCCAGCAGCCAAGTCGATGAAGCTTTCTTT
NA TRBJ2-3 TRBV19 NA CASSLADSTDTQYF TGTGCCAGTAGTCTTGCGGATAGCACAGATACGCAGTATTTT
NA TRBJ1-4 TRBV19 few CASSIARNEKLFF TGTGCCAGTAGTATAGCCCGAAATGAAAAACTGTTTTTT
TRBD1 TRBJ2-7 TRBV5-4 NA CASSLKTGASYEQYF TGTGCCAGCAGCTTGAAAACAGGGGCATCCTACGAGCAGTACTTC
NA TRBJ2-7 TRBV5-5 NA CATGRWDTLSSYEQYF TGTGCCACGGGGAGGTGGGACACACTATCCTCCTACGAGCAGTACTTC
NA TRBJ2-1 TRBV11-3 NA CASSFGGEQFF TGTGCCAGCAGCTTCGGGGGTGAGCAGTTCTTC
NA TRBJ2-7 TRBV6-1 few CASSDRDHYEQYF TGTGCCAGCAGTGACAGGGACCACTACGAGCAGTACTTC
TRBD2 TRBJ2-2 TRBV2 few CASSRLAGGTGELFF TGTGCCAGCAGTCGACTAGCCGGAGGGACCGGGGAGCTGTTTTTT
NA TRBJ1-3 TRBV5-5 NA CASSLGHSSGNTIYF TGTGCCAGCAGCTTGGGACACTCATCTGGAAACACCATATATTTT
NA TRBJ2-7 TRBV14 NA CASSQGGYEQYF TGTGCCAGCAGCCAAGGAGGGTACGAGCAGTACTTC
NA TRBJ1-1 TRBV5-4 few CASSLGGTGEAFF TGTGCCAGCAGCTTGGGGGGGACGGGCGAAGCTTTCTTT
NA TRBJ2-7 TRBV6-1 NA CASSDGGSYEQYF TGTGCCAGCAGCGACGGAGGGTCCTACGAGCAGTACTTC
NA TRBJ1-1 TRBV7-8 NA CASRSQVNTEAFF TGTGCCAGCAGATCGCAGGTGAACACTGAAGCTTTCTTT
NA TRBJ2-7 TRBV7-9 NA CASSPIPGKGYEQYF TGTGCCAGCAGCCCCATCCCAGGAAAGGGCTACGAGCAGTACTTC
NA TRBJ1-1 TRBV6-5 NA CASSYSGARATEAFF TGTGCCAGCAGTTACTCTGGGGCAAGAGCCACTGAAGCTTTCTTT
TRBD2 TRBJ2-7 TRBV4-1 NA CASSQEFGGLAGRSYEQYF TGCGCCAGCAGCCAAGAGTTCGGGGGACTAGCGGGTCGCTCCTACGAGCAGTACTTC
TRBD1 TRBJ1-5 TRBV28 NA CASRGGQFNQPQHF TGTGCCAGCAGAGGGGGACAGTTCAATCAGCCCCAGCATTTT
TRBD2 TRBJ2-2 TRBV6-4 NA CASSDSAAGGRTGELFF TGTGCCAGCAGTGACTCAGCAGCGGGAGGTAGAACCGGGGAGCTGTTTTTT
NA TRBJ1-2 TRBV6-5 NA CASSYSAGDGYTF TGTGCCAGCAGTTACTCGGCAGGGGATGGCTACACCTTC
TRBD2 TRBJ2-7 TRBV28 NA CASSRLGISGSKAYEQYF TGTGCCAGCAGTCGTCTCGGGATTAGCGGGAGTAAGGCCTACGAGCAGTACTTC
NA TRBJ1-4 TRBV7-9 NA CASSPPGAIGEKLFF TGTGCCAGCAGCCCCCCGGGGGCGATTGGGGAAAAACTGTTTTTT
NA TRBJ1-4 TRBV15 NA CATSRDREPGGEKLFF TGTGCCACCAGCAGAGATCGAGAACCCGGAGGAGAAAAACTGTTTTTT
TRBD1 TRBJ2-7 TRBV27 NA CASSLGQISYEQYF TGTGCCAGCAGTCTGGGACAGATTTCCTACGAGCAGTACTTC
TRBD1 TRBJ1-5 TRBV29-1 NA CSVVRPGQVGQPQHF TGCAGCGTTGTCCGGCCGGGACAGGTTGGTCAGCCCCAGCATTTT
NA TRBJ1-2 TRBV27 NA CASRGLRYGYTF TGTGCCAGCAGGGGTCTCCGCTATGGCTACACCTTC
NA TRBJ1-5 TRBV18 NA CASSLGTDKSQPQHF TGTGCCAGCTCACTAGGGACGGACAAGAGTCAGCCCCAGCATTTT
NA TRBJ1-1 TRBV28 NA CASSMRNTEAFF TGTGCCAGCAGTATGAGGAACACTGAAGCTTTCTTT
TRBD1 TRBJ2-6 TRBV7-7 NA CASSSASDRGRANVLTF TGTGCCAGCAGCTCGGCGTCGGACAGGGGAAGGGCCAACGTCCTGACTTTC
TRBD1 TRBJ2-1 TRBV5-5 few CASSQTGSSYNEQFF TGTGCCAGCAGCCAGACAGGGAGTTCCTACAATGAGCAGTTCTTC
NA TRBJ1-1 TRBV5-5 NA CASRPWRNTEAFF TGTGCCAGCAGGCCATGGCGGAACACTGAAGCTTTCTTT
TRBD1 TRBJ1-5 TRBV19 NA CASSMGDFLDRGTNQPQHF TGTGCCAGTAGTATGGGAGATTTCCTGGACAGGGGAACCAATCAGCCCCAGCATTTT
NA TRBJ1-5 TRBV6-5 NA CASRGRDNQPQHF TGTGCCAGCAGAGGCAGGGATAATCAGCCCCAGCATTTT
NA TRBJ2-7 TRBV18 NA CASSLDQGPSYEQYF TGTGCCAGCTCCCTGGACCAGGGGCCCTCCTACGAGCAGTACTTC
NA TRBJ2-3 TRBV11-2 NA CASSLAGHGGDTQYF TGTGCCAGCAGCTTAGCAGGCCATGGAGGGGATACGCAGTATTTT
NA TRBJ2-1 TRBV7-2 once CAASQSSYNEQFF TGTGCCGCGAGCCAGAGCTCCTACAATGAGCAGTTCTTC
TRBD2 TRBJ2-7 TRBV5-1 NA CASSLHRTSDLDEQYF TGCGCCAGCAGCTTGCATCGGACTAGCGATTTAGACGAGCAGTACTTC
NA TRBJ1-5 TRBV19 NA CASKNQGNQPQHF TGTGCCAGTAAAAACCAGGGCAATCAGCCCCAGCATTTT
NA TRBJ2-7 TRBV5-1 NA CASSQYYEQYF TGCGCCAGCAGCCAGTACTACGAGCAGTACTTC
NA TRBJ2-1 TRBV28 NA CASSLVQTHEQFF TGTGCCAGCAGTTTAGTACAGACCCATGAGCAGTTCTTC
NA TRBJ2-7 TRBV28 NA CASSFLGRSYEQYF TGTGCCAGCAGTTTTTTGGGGCGCTCCTACGAGCAGTACTTC
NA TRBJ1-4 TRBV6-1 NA CASSEAPNEKLFF TGTGCCAGCAGTGAAGCACCGAATGAAAAACTGTTTTTT
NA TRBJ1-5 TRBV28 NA CATRGPISNQPQHF TGTGCCACCCGGGGGCCGATTAGCAATCAGCCCCAGCATTTT
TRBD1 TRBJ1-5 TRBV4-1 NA CASSQLGQGDQPQHF TGCGCCAGCAGCCAGCTCGGACAGGGGGATCAGCCCCAGCATTTT
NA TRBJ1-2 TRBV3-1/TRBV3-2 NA CASSQAGPGYTF TGTGCCAGCAGCCAAGCAGGCCCTGGCTACACCTTC
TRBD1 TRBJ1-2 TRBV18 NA CASSPGTGRSDYGYTF TGTGCCAGCTCGCCGGGGACAGGGCGATCGGACTATGGCTACACCTTC
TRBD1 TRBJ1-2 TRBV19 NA CASSGQGGNGYTF TGTGCCAGTAGCGGACAGGGAGGGAACGGCTACACCTTC
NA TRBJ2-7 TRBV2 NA CASSLRVAFPYEQYF TGTGCCAGCAGCCTAAGGGTGGCCTTCCCCTACGAGCAGTACTTC
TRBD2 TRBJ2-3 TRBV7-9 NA CASSATSGRLIDTQYF TGTGCCAGCAGCGCGACTAGCGGGAGGTTGATAGATACGCAGTATTTT